This TCR beta chain was sequenced during a study of T cells in Graves' hyperthyroidism and ophthalmopathy. Across the whole study: Pretreatment peripheral blood was obtained at initial diagnosis.

The V and J ends lost 5 bases and 4 bases respectively, with 9 bases between them. This CDR3 region has 14 residues. The study defined stable Graves' hyperthyroidism as no ophthalmopathy progression within 18 months. Used for diagnoses were clinical symptoms, serum thyroxine and TRAb, thyroid ultrasound and orbital computed tomography. Researchers took RNA transcripts and amplified the TCR beta CDR3 regions from them. A set of HTBI primers served as the primers for a first-round RT-PCR of the TCR CDR3. TCRdb recomputed calls from the multiplex PCR reads with MiXCR, one row per CDR3 protein. The table includes some 770,000 distinct CDR3 sequences, 15% to 20% detected once.

The TCR sequence derives from a man aged 18 to 29 with Graves' hyperthyroidism. The chain employs TRBV12-3 or TRBV12-4 and TRBJ2-6, with D possibly TRBD1 on 5 matching bases. Sequenced: blood. CDR3 nucleotides: TGTGCCAGCAGTCCAGGGTTGGGGGCCAACGTCCTGACTTTC. Protein: CASSPGLGANVLTF.